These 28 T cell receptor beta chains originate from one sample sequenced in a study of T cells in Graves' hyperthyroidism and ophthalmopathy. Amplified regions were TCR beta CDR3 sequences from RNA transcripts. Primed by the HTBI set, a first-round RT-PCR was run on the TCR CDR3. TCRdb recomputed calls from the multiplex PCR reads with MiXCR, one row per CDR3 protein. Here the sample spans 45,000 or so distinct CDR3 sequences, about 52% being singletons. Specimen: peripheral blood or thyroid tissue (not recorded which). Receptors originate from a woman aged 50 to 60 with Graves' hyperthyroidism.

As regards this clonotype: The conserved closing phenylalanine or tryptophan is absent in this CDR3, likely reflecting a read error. The DNA of the CDR3 is TGTGCCGGCAGGGGACAAGGGACGGCCGGGGAGCTGTTTCTT. Its translation: CAGRGQGTAGELFL. This chain connects TRBV2 to TRBJ2-2, with D perhaps TRBD1 (6 bases). The germline V gene encodes CDR1 SNHLY and CDR2 FYNNEI. The CDR3 sequence is 14 residues long.

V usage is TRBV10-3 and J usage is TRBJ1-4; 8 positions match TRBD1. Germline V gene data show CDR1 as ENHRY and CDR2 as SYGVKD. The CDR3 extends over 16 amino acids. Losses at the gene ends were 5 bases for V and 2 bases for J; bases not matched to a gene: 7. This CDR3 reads CAISIGQGTTNEKLFF. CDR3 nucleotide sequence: TGTGCCATCAGTATCGGACAGGGAACGACTAATGAAAAACTGTTTTTT.

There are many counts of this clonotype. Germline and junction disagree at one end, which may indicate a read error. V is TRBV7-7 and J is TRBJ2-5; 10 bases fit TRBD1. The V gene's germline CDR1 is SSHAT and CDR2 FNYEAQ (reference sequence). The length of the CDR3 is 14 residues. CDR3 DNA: TGTGCTAGCAGCCCAGGGACAGGGGAACAGACCCAGTACTTC. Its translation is CASSPGTGEQTQYF.

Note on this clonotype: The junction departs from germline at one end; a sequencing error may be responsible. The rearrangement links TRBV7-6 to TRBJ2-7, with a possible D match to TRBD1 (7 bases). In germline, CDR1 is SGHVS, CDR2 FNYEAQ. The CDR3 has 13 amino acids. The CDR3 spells CASSLEPGGTSLF. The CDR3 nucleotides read TGTGCCAGCAGCTTAGAGCCAGGGGGGACTTCTCTATTC.

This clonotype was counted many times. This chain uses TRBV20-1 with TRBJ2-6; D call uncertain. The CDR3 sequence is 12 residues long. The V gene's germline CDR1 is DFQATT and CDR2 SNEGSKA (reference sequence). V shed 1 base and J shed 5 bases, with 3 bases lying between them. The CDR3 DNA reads TGCAGTGCTAGAGTCCGGGCCAACGTCCTGACTTTC. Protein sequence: CSARVRANVLTF.

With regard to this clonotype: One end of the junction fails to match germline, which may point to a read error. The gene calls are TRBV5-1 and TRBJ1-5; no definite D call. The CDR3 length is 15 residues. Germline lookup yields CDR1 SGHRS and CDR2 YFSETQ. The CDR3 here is CASSLGLGRNQPLHF. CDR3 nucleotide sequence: TGCGCCAGCAGCTTGGGACTCGGCAGGAATCAGCCCCTGCATTTT.

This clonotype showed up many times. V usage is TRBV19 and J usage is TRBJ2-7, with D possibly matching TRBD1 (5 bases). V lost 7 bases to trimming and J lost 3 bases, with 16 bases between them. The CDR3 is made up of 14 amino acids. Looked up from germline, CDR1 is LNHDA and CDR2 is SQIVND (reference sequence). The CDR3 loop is CASTSTEFIYEQYF. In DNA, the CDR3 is TGTGCCAGTACCTCGACAGAGTTCATCTACGAGCAGTACTTC. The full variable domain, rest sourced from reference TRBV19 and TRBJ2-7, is DGGITQSPKYLFRKEGQNVTLSCEQNLNHDAMYWYRQDPGQGLRLIYYSQIVNDFQKGDIAEGYSVSREKKESFPLTVTSAQKNPTAFYLCASTSTEFIYEQYFGPGTRLTVT.

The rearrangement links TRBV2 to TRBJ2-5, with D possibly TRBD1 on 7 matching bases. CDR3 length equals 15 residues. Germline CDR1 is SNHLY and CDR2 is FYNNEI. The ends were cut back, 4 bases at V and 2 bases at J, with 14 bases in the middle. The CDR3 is CASSGRGRLQETQYF. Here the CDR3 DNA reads TGTGCCAGCAGTGGGAGGGGGCGCCTTCAAGAGACCCAGTACTTC.

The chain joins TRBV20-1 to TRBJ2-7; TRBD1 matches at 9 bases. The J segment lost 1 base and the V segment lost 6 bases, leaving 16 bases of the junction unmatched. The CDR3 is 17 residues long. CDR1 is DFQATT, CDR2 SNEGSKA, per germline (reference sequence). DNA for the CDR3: TGCAGTGCCAGGAAGGGGGGGGACAGGGTACGATCCTACGAGCAGTACTTC. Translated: CSARKGGDRVRSYEQYF.

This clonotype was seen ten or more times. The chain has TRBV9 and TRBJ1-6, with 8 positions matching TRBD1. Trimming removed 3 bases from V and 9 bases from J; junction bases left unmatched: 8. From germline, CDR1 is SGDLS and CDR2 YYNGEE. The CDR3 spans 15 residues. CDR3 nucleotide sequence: TGTGCCAGCAGCGCAGGGACAGGTTTGGGTTCACCCCTCCACTTT. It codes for CASSAGTGLGSPLHF.

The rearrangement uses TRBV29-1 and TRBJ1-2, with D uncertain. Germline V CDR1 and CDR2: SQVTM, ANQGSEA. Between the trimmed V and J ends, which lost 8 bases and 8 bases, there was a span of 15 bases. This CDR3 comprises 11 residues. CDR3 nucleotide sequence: TGCAGCAGTTTAGTACGAGTGGGCTACACCTTC. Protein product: CSSLVRVGYTF.

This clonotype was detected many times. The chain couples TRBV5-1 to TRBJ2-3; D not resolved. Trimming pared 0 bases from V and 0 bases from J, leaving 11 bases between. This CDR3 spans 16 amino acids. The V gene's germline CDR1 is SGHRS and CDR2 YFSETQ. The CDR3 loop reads CASSLVSGPSTDTQYF. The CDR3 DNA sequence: TGCGCCAGCAGCTTGGTATCGGGTCCTAGCACAGATACGCAGTATTTT.

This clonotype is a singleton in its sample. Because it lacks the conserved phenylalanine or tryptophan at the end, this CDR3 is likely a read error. CDR3 sequence (DNA): TGTGCCACCGGTGAGACAGGGATCGAGCAGTACCTC. As protein: CATGETGIEQYL. The chain is built from TRBV24-1 and TRBJ2-7, with 7 bases lining up with TRBD1. The CDR3 loop spans 12 amino acids. Germline V CDR1 and CDR2: KGHDR, SFDVKD.

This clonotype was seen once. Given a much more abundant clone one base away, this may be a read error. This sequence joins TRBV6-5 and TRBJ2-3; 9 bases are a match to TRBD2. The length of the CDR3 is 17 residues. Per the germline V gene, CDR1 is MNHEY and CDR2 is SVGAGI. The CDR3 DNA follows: TGTGCCAGCAGTTACTCCCTAGCGGGGTCTAGCACAGATACGCGGTATTTT. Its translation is CASSYSLAGSSTDTRYF.

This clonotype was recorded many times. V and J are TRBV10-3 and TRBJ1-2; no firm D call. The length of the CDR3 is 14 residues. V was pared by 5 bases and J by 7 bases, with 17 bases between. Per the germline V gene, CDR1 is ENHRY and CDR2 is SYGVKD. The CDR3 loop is CAISKGLSEGGYTF. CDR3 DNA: TGTGCCATCAGTAAAGGACTGTCAGAGGGTGGCTACACCTTC.

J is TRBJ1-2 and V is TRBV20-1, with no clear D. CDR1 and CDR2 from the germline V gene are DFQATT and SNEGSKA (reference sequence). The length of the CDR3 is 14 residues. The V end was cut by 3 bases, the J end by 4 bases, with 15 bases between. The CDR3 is CSASSGGRVYGYTF. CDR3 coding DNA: TGCAGTGCTAGCTCGGGCGGAAGAGTCTATGGCTACACCTTC.

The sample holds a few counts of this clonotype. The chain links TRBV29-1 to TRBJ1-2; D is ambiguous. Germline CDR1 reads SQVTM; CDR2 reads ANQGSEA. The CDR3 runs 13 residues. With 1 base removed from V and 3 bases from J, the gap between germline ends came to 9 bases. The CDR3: CSVEGGRDYGYTF. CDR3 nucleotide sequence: TGCAGCGTTGAAGGCGGGAGGGACTATGGCTACACCTTC.

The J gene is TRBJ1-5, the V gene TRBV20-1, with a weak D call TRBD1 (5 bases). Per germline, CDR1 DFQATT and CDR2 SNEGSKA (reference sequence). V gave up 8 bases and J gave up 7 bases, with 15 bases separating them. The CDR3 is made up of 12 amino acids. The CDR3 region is CSLRGSGQPQHF. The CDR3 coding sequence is TGCAGTTTGAGGGGCTCGGGACAGCCCCAGCATTTT.

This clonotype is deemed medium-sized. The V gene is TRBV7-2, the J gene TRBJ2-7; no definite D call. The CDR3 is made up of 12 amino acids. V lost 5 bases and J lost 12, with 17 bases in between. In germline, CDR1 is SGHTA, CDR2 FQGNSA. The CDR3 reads CASSAQRLGTYF. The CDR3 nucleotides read TGTGCCAGCAGCGCCCAAAGGTTAGGAACGTACTTC.

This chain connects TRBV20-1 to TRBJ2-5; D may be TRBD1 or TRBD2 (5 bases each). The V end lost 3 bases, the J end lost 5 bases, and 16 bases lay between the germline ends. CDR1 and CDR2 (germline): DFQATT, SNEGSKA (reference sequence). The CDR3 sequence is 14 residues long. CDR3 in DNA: TGCAGTGCTAGTGACGGAGGCAGGGAGGAGACCCAGTACTTC. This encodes CSASDGGREETQYF.

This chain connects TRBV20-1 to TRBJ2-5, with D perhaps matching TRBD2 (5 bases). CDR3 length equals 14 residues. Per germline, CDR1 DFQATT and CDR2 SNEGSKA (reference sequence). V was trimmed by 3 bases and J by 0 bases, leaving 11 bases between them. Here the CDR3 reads CSASTGWDQETQYF. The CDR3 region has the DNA TGCAGTGCTAGTACGGGATGGGACCAAGAGACCCAGTACTTC.

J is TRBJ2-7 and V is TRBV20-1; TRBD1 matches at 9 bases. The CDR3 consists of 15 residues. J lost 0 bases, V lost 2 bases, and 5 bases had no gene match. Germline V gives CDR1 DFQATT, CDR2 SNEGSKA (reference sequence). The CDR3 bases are TGCAGTGCTAGACGACAGGGGGGGGCCTCCTACGAGCAGTACTTC. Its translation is CSARRQGGASYEQYF.

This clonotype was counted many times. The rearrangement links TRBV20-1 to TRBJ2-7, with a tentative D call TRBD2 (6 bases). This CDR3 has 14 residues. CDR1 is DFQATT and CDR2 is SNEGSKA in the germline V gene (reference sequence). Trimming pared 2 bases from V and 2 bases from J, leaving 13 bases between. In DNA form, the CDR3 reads TGCAGTGCTAGAAAGTCGGCGGGAACCTACGAGCAGTACTTC. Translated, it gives CSARKSAGTYEQYF.

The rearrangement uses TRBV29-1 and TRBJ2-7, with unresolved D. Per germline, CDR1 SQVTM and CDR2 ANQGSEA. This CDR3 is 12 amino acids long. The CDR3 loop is CSVGSTSYEQYV. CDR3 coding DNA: TGCAGCGTTGGCAGCACCTCCTACGAGCAGTATGTG.

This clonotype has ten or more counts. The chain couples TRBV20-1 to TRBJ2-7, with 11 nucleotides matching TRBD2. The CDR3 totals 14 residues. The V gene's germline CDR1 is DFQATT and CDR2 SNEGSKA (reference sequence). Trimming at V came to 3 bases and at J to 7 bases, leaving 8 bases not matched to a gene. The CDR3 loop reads CSASTTSGRREQYF. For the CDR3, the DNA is TGCAGTGCTAGTACTACTAGCGGGAGAAGGGAGCAGTACTTC.

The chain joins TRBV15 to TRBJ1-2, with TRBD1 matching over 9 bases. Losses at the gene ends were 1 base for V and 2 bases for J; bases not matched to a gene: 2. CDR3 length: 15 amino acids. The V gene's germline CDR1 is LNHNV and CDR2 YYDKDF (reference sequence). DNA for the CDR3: TGTGCCACCAGCAGAGTACAGGGGGCGAACTATGGCTACACCTTC. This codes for CATSRVQGANYGYTF.

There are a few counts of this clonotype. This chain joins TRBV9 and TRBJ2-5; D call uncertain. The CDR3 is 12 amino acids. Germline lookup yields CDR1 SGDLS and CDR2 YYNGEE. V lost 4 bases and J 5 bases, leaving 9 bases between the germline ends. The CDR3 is CASSKNDETQYF. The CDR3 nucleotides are TGTGCCAGCAGCAAGAACGATGAGACCCAGTACTTC.

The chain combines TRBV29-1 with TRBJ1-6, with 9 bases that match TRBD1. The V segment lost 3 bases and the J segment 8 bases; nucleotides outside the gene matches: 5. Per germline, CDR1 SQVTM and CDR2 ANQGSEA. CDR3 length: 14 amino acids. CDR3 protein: CSVEKDRGHSPLHF. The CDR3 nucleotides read TGCAGCGTTGAGAAGGACAGGGGACATTCACCCCTCCACTTT.